This TCR beta chain appears in the sequencing data of a study of blood T cell repertoires in COVID-19. The authors' processing: How many nucleated cells were present was estimated from reference gene primer amplification. Method: immunoSEQ multiplex PCR; TCRdb's copy keeps in-frame clones and lacks some. The V and J calls and clone size come from that table; D and trimming were worked out from the DNA. In the table there are some 290,000 clones, about nine tenths of which are singletons. Participants spanned ages about 18 to 100 years and resided in about two dozen US areas. For recovered donors of Cohort 3, there were two negative PCRs, clearance, or symptom resolution. The CDR3 spans 12 residues. Per the germline V gene, CDR1 is KGHSH and CDR2 is LQKENI. Trimming pared 6 bases from V and 1 base from J, leaving 7 bases between. In regard to this clone: Other DNA variants within this sample encode the same CDR3.

The chain carries TRBV18 and TRBJ2-7; D unresolved. Sequenced sample: PBMCs or T cells enriched from blood (not recorded which). The clonotype comes from a woman under 40 who had recovered from COVID-19. For the CDR3, the DNA is TGTGCCAGCTCCCCCGGTTCCTACGAGCAGTACTTC. Translation gives CASSPGSYEQYF.